The 15 T cell receptor beta chains presented below share a single source sample, sequenced in a study of T cell responses to AZD1222 COVID-19 vaccine. TCRdb keeps only in-frame clones here, not all; method: immunoSEQ multiplex PCR. The sample includes over 100,000 clones, roughly 90% seen only once; the top ten take approximately 2.6%. Sequences were derived from peripheral blood, sampled 28 days after the second AZD1222 dose. The receptors were gathered from an adult who received the AZD1222 COVID-19 vaccine.

The V and J genes are TRBV30 and TRBJ2-5; a possible D gene is TRBD1 (6 bases). The CDR3 has 13 residues. The V end was cut by 0 bases, the J end by 5 bases, with 10 bases between. Looked up from germline, CDR1 is GTSNPN and CDR2 is SVGIG (reference sequence). The CDR3 DNA sequence: TGTGCCTGGAGTGTACAGGGTACGGAGACCCAGTACTTC. This translates into CAWSVQGTETQYF.

This clone has only a few counts. Here the CDR3 DNA reads TGTGCCAGCAGCCCCTGGGGACAAAGCTATGGCTACACCTTC. This sequence encodes CASSPWGQSYGYTF. The chain employs TRBV6-2 or TRBV6-3 and TRBJ1-2; D possibly corresponds to TRBD1 (6 bases). The CDR3 is made up of 14 amino acids. V was trimmed by 6 bases and J by 4 bases, leaving 15 bases between them. Per germline, CDR1 MNHEY and CDR2 SVGEGT.

The chain has TRBV2 and TRBJ2-2; TRBD2 is a possible D gene (5 bases). Trimming removed 7 bases from V and 5 bases from J, with 11 bases in between. This CDR3 has 13 amino acids. CDR1 is SNHLY, CDR2 FYNNEI, per germline. The CDR3 nucleotides are TGTGCCAGCATTCGGGGTAGGACCGGGGAGCTGTTTTTT. The encoded protein is CASIRGRTGELFF. The full variable domain, in which reference TRBV2 and TRBJ2-2 provide the parts outside the CDR3, is EPEVTQTPSHQVTQMGQEVILRCVPISNHLYFYWYRQILGQKVEFLVSFYNNEISEKSEIFDDQFSVERPDGSNFTLKIRSTKLEDSAMYFCASIRGRTGELFFGEGSRLTVL.

The chain employs TRBV7-8 and TRBJ2-5; D is ambiguous. This CDR3 contains 12 residues. The germline gives CDR1 SGHVS, CDR2 FQNEAQ. Deletions cut 1 base from V and 4 bases from J, with 4 bases between. The CDR3 spells CASSLGVETQYF. As DNA, the CDR3 is TGTGCCAGCAGCTTAGGGGTAGAGACCCAGTACTTC.

V and J are TRBV9 and TRBJ2-1, with 8 nucleotides matching TRBD1. Germline V gives CDR1 SGDLS, CDR2 YYNGEE. After removal of 0 bases from V and 1 base from J, the junction contained 6 bases not matched to a gene. There are 17 residues in the CDR3. CDR3 sequence: CASSVEPGGWSYNEQFF. The CDR3 DNA is TGTGCCAGCAGCGTAGAGCCAGGGGGCTGGTCCTACAATGAGCAGTTCTTC.

This chain links TRBV29-1 with TRBJ2-3; TRBD1 or TRBD2 may be the D gene (5 bases each). V dropped 6 bases and J dropped 0 bases, with 10 bases sitting between them. This CDR3 region has 13 residues. In germline, CDR1 is SQVTM, CDR2 ANQGSEA. The CDR3 DNA sequence: TGCAGCGTAGGACGGGACAGCACAGATACGCAGTATTTT. It specifies CSVGRDSTDTQYF.

The V call is TRBV6-2 or TRBV6-3, the J call TRBJ2-2; 8 bases line up with TRBD2. Germline assignment: CDR1 MNHEY and CDR2 SVGEGT. There are 14 residues in the CDR3. The ends lost 5 bases at V and 4 bases at J; junction bases unmatched: 3. The CDR3 protein is CASSGGGPTGELFF. CDR3 bases: TGTGCCAGCAGTGGCGGGGGGCCCACCGGGGAGCTGTTTTTT.

Details on this clone: One end of the junction is discordant with germline, which a read error may explain. The chain recombines TRBV7-2 with TRBJ2-1; no reliable D call. This CDR3 comprises 13 residues. Germline V lookup: CDR1 SGHTA, CDR2 FQGNSA. The CDR3 sequence is CASSSDSHNEQFF. CDR3 DNA: TGTGCCAGCAGCTCCGACTCCCACAATGAGCAGTTCTTC. Looking up the rest from reference TRBV7-2 and TRBJ2-1 gives the full variable domain: GAGVSQSPSNKVTEKGKDVELRCDPISGHTALYWYRQSLGQGLEFLIYFQGNSAPDKSGLPSDRFSAERTGGSVSTLTIQRTQQEDSAVYLCASSSDSHNEQFFGPGTRLTVL.

The chain recombines TRBV5-4 with TRBJ1-2; D possibly corresponds to TRBD1 (6 bases). The CDR3 loop spans 16 amino acids. Germline-derived CDR1 and CDR2 are SGHNT and YYREEE (reference sequence). V gave up 6 bases and J gave up 5 bases, with 23 bases separating them. CDR3 protein: CASKDTGTSDEYGYTF. In nucleotides, the CDR3 is TGTGCCAGCAAGGACACCGGGACATCGGACGAGTATGGCTACACCTTC.

Here the CDR3 reads CASTLQRGGNIQYF. Here the CDR3 DNA reads TGTGCCAGTACCCTCCAGCGGGGGGGAAACATTCAGTACTTC. V is TRBV19 and J is TRBJ2-4, with TRBD2 matching 10 bases. This CDR3 is built from 14 residues. CDR1 is LNHDA, CDR2 SQIVND, per germline (reference sequence). V was pared by 7 bases and J by 6 bases, with 6 bases of the junction left unmatched.

This chain links TRBV7-2 with TRBJ2-3; 9 positions agree with TRBD2. Trimming removed 6 bases from V and 8 bases from J; junction bases left unmatched: 15. The CDR3 spans 16 residues. Germline lookup yields CDR1 SGHTA and CDR2 FQGNSA. The CDR3 spells CASSSSGGGDFGTQYF. CDR3 nucleotides: TGTGCCAGCAGTTCCTCGGGCGGGGGGGACTTCGGTACGCAGTATTTT.

This clone has a single count. The J gene is TRBJ1-4, the V gene TRBV7-2; the match to TRBD1 covers 10 bases. Losses at the gene ends were 0 bases for V and 7 bases for J; bases not matched to a gene: 11. The CDR3 consists of 18 residues. From germline, CDR1 is SGHTA and CDR2 FQGNSA. CDR3 region: CASSLARIPGTGAEKLFF. CDR3 DNA sequence: TGTGCCAGCAGCTTAGCGCGGATCCCCGGGACAGGGGCTGAAAAACTGTTTTTT.

The V gene is TRBV6-2 or TRBV6-3, the J gene TRBJ2-7; no firm D call. Germline V lookup: CDR1 MNHEY, CDR2 SVGEGT. The CDR3 is 11 residues long. With 5 bases removed from V and 3 bases from J, the gap between germline ends came to 5 bases. The CDR3 spells CASSDLYEQYF. For the CDR3, the DNA is TGTGCCAGCAGTGACCTCTACGAGCAGTACTTC.

This clone appeared a few times. This chain uses TRBV6-5 with TRBJ2-3; D may be TRBD2 (6 bases). Germline CDR1 reads MNHEY; CDR2 reads SVGAGI. V lost 8 bases and J 0 bases, leaving 12 bases between the germline ends. The CDR3 totals 14 residues. DNA for the CDR3: TGTGCCAGCCGGAGGGGACCTAGCACAGATACGCAGTATTTT. Protein sequence: CASRRGPSTDTQYF.

This chain connects TRBV5-1 to TRBJ2-6; a possible D gene is TRBD1 (6 bases). Germline CDR1 SGHRS, CDR2 YFSETQ. CDR3 length: 16 residues. V lost 0 bases and J lost 3, with 10 bases in between. The CDR3 reads CASSLEQGVGANVLTF. The CDR3 nucleotides are TGCGCCAGCAGCTTGGAACAGGGAGTTGGGGCCAACGTCCTGACTTTC. Looking up the rest from reference TRBV5-1 and TRBJ2-6 gives the full variable domain: KAGVTQTPRYLIKTRGQQVTLSCSPISGHRSVSWYQQTPGQGLQFLFEYFSETQRNKGNFPGRFSGRQFSNSRSEMNVSTLELGDSALYLCASSLEQGVGANVLTFGAGSRLTVL.